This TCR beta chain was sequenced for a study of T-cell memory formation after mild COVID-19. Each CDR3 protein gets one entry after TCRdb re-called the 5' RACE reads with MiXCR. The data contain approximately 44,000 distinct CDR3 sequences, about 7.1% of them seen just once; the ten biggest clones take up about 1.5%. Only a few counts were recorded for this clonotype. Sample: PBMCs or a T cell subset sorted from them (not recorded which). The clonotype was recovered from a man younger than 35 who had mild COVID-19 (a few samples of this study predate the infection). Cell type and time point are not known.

CDR3 region: CASSSGQLLTGELFF. DNA for the CDR3: TGTGCCAGCAGTTCCGGCCAATTGCTCACCGGGGAGCTGTTTTTT. V and J are TRBV6-5 and TRBJ2-2; D unclear. The V gene lost 4 bases and the J gene lost 4 bases, with 13 bases spanning the gap. This CDR3 spans 15 amino acids. Germline V gene sequence: CDR1 MNHEY, CDR2 SVGAGI.